The T cell receptor (beta chain) under discussion was sequenced for a study of vaccination and CD4 T cells after COVID-19. Background on the study: Two of the convalescents were Hispanic, and the group consisted of six males and four females. Study findings and constraints: Reactive clone data from convalescent patients indicated a median of about 86% appearing only post-vaccination.

MiXCR was run by TCRdb on the PCR reads, yielding one entry per CDR3 protein. Found here are about 36,000 distinct CDR3 sequences, around 35% of them singletons; the top ten hold 5% to 6.5%. With regard to this clonotype: What it binds is unknown.

As to time point: late sampling 161 to 241 days after vaccination in a few convalescent patients. The specimen comprised CD4+ T cells from blood, sampled about 7 months after SARS-CoV-2 vaccination. The clonotype was recovered from a human donor who had recovered from COVID-19.

The CDR3 DNA reads as TGTGCCAGCAGCCCCGACAGGGGGACAATGAACACTGAAGCTTTCTTT. Translated: CASSPDRGTMNTEAFF. The chain has TRBV6-2 or TRBV6-3 and TRBJ1-1; 9 bases fit TRBD1. The CDR3 runs 16 residues. CDR1 and CDR2 (germline): MNHEY, SVGEGT. V was pared by 6 bases and J by 0 bases, with 8 bases of the junction left unmatched.